This T cell receptor beta chain stems from a study of early T cells in non-severe SARS-CoV-2 infection. Study in general: Alpha and beta chains were unpaired, from unsorted whole-blood bulk RNA.

This clonotype showed up just a few times. As yet, its antigen is unknown. CDR1 is SGHAT, CDR2 FQNNGV, per germline. The V and J ends lost 0 bases and 12 bases, in that order; junction bases with no gene match: 5. The CDR3 spans 13 residues. Whole-study findings and limits: VDJdb matches were skewed toward anti-spike CD8 T cell responses.

Separate cDNA molecules each had unique molecular identifiers attached to them. From the 5' RACE reads, TCRdb called clonotypes with MiXCR, one entry per CDR3 protein. The sample has 70,000 to 85,000 distinct CDR3 sequences; approximately 13% are singletons. This rearrangement joins TRBV11-2 to TRBJ2-1; 7 nucleotides align to TRBD1. The sample was whole blood. The source of this sequence is an adult who was a healthcare worker with PCR-confirmed SARS-CoV-2 infection or an uninfected control (not recorded which). The CDR3 nucleotides read TGTGCCAGCAGCTTAGATGTGAACAGGGGGCAGTTCTTC. Protein product: CASSLDVNRGQFF.